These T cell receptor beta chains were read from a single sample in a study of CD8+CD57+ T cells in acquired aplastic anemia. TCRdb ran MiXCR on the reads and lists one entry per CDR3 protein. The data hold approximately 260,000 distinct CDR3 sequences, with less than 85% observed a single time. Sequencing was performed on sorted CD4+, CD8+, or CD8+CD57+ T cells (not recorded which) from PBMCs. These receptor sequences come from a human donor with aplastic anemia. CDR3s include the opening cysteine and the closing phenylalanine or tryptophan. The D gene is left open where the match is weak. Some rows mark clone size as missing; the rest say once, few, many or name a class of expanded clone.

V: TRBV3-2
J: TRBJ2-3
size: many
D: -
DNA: TGTGCCAGCAGCCAAGATTTGTCAGCGGGGGGTGGGTATACGCAGTATTTT
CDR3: CASSQDLSAGGGYTQYF

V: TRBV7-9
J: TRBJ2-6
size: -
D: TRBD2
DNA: TGTGCCAGCAGCTTTACTAGCGCACTGAGCAGTTCTTACGTCCTGACTTTC
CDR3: CASSFTSALSSSYVLTF

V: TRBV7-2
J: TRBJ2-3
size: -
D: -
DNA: TGTGCCAGCGGGGACGGGGGCACAGATACGCCGCATTATTTT
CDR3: CASGDGGTDTPHYF

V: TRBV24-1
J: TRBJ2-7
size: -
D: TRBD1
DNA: TGTGCCACCAGTGACGGTGGGACAGGGACCTACGAGCAGTACTTC
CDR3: CATSDGGTGTYEQYF

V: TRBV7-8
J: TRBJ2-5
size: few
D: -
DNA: TGTGCCAGCAGCTTAGCCTGCGGCCCAGAGACCCAGTACTTC
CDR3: CASSLACGPETQYF

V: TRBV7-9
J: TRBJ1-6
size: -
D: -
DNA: TGTGCCAGCAGCGTCGACAGCGCCTCCTATAGTTCACCGCTCCACTTT
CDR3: CASSVDSASYSSPLHF

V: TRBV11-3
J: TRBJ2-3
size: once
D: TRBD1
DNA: TGTGCCAGCAGCTTGACAGGGGGAGCCACGCAGTATTTT
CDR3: CASSLTGGATQYF

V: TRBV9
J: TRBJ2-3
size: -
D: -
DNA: TGTGCCAGCCGGGGCCTCAGCACAGATACGCAGTATTTT
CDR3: CASRGLSTDTQYF

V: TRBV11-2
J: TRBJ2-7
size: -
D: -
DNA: TGTGCCAGCAGCTTAGTGTCAGCCCGGAGGGAGGAGCAGTACTTC
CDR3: CASSLVSARREEQYF

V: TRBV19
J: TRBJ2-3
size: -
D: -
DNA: TGTGCCACAGCCGGGACTAGCACAGATACGCAGTATTTT
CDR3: CATAGTSTDTQYF

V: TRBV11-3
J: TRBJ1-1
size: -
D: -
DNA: TGTGCCAGCAGCTTAGGGCTGACAGACTTCGAAGCTTTCTTT
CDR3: CASSLGLTDFEAFF

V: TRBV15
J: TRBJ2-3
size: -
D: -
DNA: TGTGCCACCAGCTGCCCGGGCGGTCCCTATACGCAGTACTTT
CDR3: CATSCPGGPYTQYF

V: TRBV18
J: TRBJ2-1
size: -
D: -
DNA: TGTGCCAGCTCACGATCTAACGGGGGACCAAACAATGAGCAGTTCTTC
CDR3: CASSRSNGGPNNEQFF

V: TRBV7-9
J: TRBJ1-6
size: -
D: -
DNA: TGTGCCAGCAGCTTAGCGCGTAGCTACGCGGCCAACGTCTTT
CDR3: CASSLARSYAANVF

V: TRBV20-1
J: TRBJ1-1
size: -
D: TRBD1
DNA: TGCAGTGCTAGAGATTGGGACAGGGACAACACTGAAGCTTTCTTT
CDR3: CSARDWDRDNTEAFF

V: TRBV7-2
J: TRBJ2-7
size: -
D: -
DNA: TGTGCCACCAGCTTTCATCCAGTCGGGACCGCCCTTTCCTTC
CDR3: CATSFHPVGTALSF

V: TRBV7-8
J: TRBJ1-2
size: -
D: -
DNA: TGTGCCAGCAGCTTGACGGGGGGTCCCGATAATGAGTATACCTTC
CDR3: CASSLTGGPDNEYTF

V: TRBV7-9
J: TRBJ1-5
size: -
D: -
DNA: TGTGCCAGCAGCCTCGTAGCGGCACAAGAGACCCAGCATTTT
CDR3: CASSLVAAQETQHF

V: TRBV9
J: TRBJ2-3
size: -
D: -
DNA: TGTGCCAGCAGCGTAGGGGCGGCGAACACTGAAGCTTTT
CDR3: CASSVGAANTEAF

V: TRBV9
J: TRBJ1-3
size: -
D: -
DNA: TGTGCCAGCAGCGTAGAGACAGATACGCAGTACTTTATATATTTT
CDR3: CASSVETDTQYFIYF

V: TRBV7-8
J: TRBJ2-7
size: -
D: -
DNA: TGTGCCAGCAGCTTAGCGTCAGTCCCCGATGAGCAGTACTTC
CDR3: CASSLASVPDEQYF

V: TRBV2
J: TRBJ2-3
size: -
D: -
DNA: TGTGCCAGCGGCGACGGCGGAAGCGAGATAGATACGCAGTATTTT
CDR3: CASGDGGSEIDTQYF

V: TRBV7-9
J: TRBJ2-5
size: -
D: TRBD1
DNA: TGTGCCGAACAGGGGGCTGCGTACCAAGAGACCCAGTACTTC
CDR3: CAEQGAAYQETQYF

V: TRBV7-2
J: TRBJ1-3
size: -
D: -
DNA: TGTGCCAGCAGCTTAGCGCAAGGCGACTATACGCAGAATACCATATATTTT
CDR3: CASSLAQGDYTQNTIYF

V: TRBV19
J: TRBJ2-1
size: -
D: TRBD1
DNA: TGTGCCAGTAGTGGGACAGGGACTTGGTGCAAGACCCAGTTCTTC
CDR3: CASSGTGTWCKTQFF

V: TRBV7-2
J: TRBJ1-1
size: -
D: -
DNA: TGTGCCAGCAGCGTAGCGGACGGTCACGATAGAAACACTGAAGCTTTCTTT
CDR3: CASSVADGHDRNTEAFF

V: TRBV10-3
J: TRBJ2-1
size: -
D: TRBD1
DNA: TGTGCCAGCAGCCAGGGGGACCTTAACAATCAGGCCCAGCAGTTCTTT
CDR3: CASSQGDLNNQAQQFF

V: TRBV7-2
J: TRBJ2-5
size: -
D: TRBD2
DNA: TGTGCCAGCAGCTTGGGGGAGGGCAGGCTCGTATATGGCTTC
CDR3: CASSLGEGRLVYGF

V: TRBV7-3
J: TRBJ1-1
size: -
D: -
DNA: TGTGCCAGCAGCTTAGATATGGGGCAGAACACCCACCATTTCTTT
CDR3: CASSLDMGQNTHHFF

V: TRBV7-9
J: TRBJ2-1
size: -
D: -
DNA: TGTGCCAGCAGCTTTTACCAGAGCGCCGGCAATGAGGAGTTCTTC
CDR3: CASSFYQSAGNEEFF

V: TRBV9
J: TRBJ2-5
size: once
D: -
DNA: TGTGCCGGCCTTGGGGGGTCGGAGACCCAGTATTTC
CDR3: CAGLGGSETQYF

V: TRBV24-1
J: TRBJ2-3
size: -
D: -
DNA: TGTGCCAGCGGGGACGAGGAAACAGGTACGCAGTATTTT
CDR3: CASGDEETGTQYF

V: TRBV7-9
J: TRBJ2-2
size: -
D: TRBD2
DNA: TGTGCCAGCAGCTGTGAAAGAAGCGGGAGGAGCGAGGAGCTGTTTTTT
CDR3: CASSCERSGRSEELFF

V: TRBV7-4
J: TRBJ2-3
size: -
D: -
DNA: TGTGCCAGCAGCTTAGCCCACGGGCCCGAAGAGACGCATTTT
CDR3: CASSLAHGPEETHF

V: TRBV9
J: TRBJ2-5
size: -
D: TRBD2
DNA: TGTGCCAGCAGCGGGGGACTAGCGGGAGCGGAAGAGACCCAGTACTTC
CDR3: CASSGGLAGAEETQYF

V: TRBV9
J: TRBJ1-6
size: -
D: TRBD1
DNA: TGTGCCAGCAGCTCAGGGGGGTTCGATTCACCCCTCCACTTT
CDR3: CASSSGGFDSPLHF

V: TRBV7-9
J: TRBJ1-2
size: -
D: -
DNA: TGTGCCAGCAGCTTTACAGGGAGCGGGGACTATGGTTACACCTTC
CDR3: CASSFTGSGDYGYTF

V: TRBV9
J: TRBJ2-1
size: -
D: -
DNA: TGTGCCAGCGCCAGGGAGCCGTCGGACAATGAGCAGTTCTTC
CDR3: CASAREPSDNEQFF

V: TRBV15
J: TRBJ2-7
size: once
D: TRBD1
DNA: TGTGCCACCAGCAGAGTAGGGACAGACTACGAGCAGTACTTC
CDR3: CATSRVGTDYEQYF

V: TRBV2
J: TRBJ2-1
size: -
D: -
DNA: TGTGCCAGCAGGGAGGGGGGCGGAAACGGTCAGGATGTGCAGTTATTC
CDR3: CASREGGGNGQDVQLF

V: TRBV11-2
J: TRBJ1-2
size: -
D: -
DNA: TGTGCCAGCGGCTGGGGAGACTACGCTGTATCCTATGGCTACACCTTC
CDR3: CASGWGDYAVSYGYTF

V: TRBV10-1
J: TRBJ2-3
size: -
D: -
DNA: TGCGCCAGCAGTGAGGGCCCAAGCGCAGATACGCAGTATTTT
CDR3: CASSEGPSADTQYF

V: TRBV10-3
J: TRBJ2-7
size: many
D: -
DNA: TGTGCCATCAGTGACACAACTTACGAGCAGTACTTC
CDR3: CAISDTTYEQYF

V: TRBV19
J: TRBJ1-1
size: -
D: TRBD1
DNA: TGTGCCAGTAGTCCCAGGGACAGCGCTGAAGCTTTCTTT
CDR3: CASSPRDSAEAFF

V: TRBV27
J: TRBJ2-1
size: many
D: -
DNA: TGTGCCAGCAGTTTGTCCTACAATGAGCAGTTCTTC
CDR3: CASSLSYNEQFF

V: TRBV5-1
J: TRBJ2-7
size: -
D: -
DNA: TGCGCCAGCAGTTACAATGGCTACGAGCAGTACTTC
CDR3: CASSYNGYEQYF